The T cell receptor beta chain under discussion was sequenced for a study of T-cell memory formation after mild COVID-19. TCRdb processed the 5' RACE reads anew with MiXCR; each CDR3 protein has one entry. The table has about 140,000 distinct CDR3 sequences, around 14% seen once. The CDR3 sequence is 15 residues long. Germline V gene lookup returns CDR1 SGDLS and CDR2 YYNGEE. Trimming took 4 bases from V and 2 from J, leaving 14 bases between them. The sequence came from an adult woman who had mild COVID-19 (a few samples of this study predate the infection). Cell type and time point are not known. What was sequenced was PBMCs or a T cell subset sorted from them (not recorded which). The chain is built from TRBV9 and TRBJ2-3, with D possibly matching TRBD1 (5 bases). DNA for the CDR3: TGTGCCAGCAGCTGGACGGCAGGGAACACAGATACGCAGTATTTT. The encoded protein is CASSWTAGNTDTQYF.